This T cell receptor beta chain was sequenced during a study of T cell repertoires in cytomegalovirus infection (dated by TCRdb to between 2018 and 2021). About the study as a whole: Because public TCR beta signatures pointed to carriage of CMV infection together with the matching HLA type, the HLA type of each donor mattered for the analysis.

The reads were generated on an Illumina HiSeq 1500. TCRdb cleaned the public reads at Q25 with fastp, built clones with MiXCR and kept in-frame beta chains. Rows are unified per CDR3 protein, each entry keeping the most common DNA and genes. For this sample there are more than 650,000 distinct CDR3 sequences; 35% to 45% appear just once. The ten largest clones capture roughly 2.8% of the sample. CDR1 SGHVS and CDR2 FNYEAQ were looked up in the germline V gene. The CDR3 holds 16 amino acids from the cysteine to the phenylalanine. CDR3 DNA only is kept here, 48 bases in frame from base 1. What the research found in general, with its limitations: In the ex vivo response, HLA-C-restricted CMV-specific TCR beta clonotypes were dominant, and in two of eight donors the single most frequent clonotype came from this HLA-C-restricted group. Cumulative frequency of public TCR beta family members discriminated carriers of CMV infection plus the relevant HLA type in this cohort and an independent approximately 400-donor cohort.

This clonotype was observed a few times. This clone's antigen is unknown. Sequence at one end of the junction differs from germline and may be a read error. The sample comprised PBMCs. Rearrangement joined TRBV7-6 to TRBJ2-5; TRBD2 is a weak D gene call, 6 bases matching. This TCR derives from a human donor in good health (CMV status not recorded). Some clones in this sample may be carry-over from other donors' samples. The CDR3 protein sequence reads: CASSLSRSGSGETQYF. The sequenced DNA: TGTGCTAGCAGCTTATCCCGGTCAGGGAGCGGGGAGACCCAGTACTTC.